These 8 T cell receptor beta chains came from one sample sequenced in a study of blood T cells in healthy people across ages. With a J-beta primer mix and a sample-barcoded 5' primer, a second PCR ran about 6 to 11 cycles. TCRdb reanalysed the 5' RACE reads using MiXCR and keeps one entry per CDR3 protein. The data show about 1.6 million distinct CDR3 sequences, with about 35% seen just once and 10% to 12% held by the top ten. Sample: blood. The receptors derive from a woman younger than 45 in good health.

This chain links TRBV5-1 with TRBJ2-1, with 12 bases fitting TRBD2. The length of the CDR3 is 15 residues. V shed 5 bases and J 6 bases; nucleotides not matched to a gene: 6. The V gene's germline CDR1 is SGHRS and CDR2 YFSETQ. The chain's CDR3 is CASRQLAGGGNEQFF. As DNA, the CDR3 is TGCGCCAGCAGGCAACTAGCGGGGGGTGGCAATGAGCAGTTCTTC.

This chain uses TRBV4-1 with TRBJ1-2; D ambiguous. Germline V CDR1 and CDR2: MGHRA, YSYEKL. CDR3 length: 16 residues. Trimming removed 2 bases from V and 1 base from J, with 14 bases in between. The CDR3 loop is CASSQPTRWVNYGYTF. CDR3 DNA: TGCGCCAGCAGCCAACCTACCAGATGGGTTAACTATGGCTACACCTTC.

The chain joins TRBV5-1 to TRBJ2-4; 7 nucleotides align to TRBD2. V trimming: 0 bases; J trimming: 2 bases; junction bases outside the gene matches: 5. Germline loops: CDR1 SGHRS, CDR2 YFSETQ. This CDR3 comprises 16 residues. As DNA, the CDR3 is TGCGCCAGCAGCTTGGAGGCGGGGGATACCAAAAACATTCAGTACTTC. Its protein is CASSLEAGDTKNIQYF.

This rearrangement joins TRBV3-1 to TRBJ2-5; 12 nucleotides align to TRBD2. The junction had 8 bases not matched to a gene; V was cut back by 4 bases and J by 11 bases. From germline, CDR1 is LGHDT and CDR2 YNNKEL (reference sequence). CDR3 length: 14 residues. The CDR3 DNA follows: TGTGCCAGCAGCCGCGGACTAGCGGGGAGGAAGCAGTACTTC. It translates to CASSRGLAGRKQYF.

This clonotype was observed many times. The rearrangement joins TRBV20-1 to TRBJ2-5; TRBD2 agrees at 8 bases. The CDR3 extends over 12 amino acids. Germline-derived CDR1 and CDR2 are DFQATT and SNEGSKA (reference sequence). J lost 2 bases, V lost 4 bases, and 0 bases had no gene match. The CDR3: CSATSGQETQYF. In nucleotides, the CDR3 is TGCAGTGCTACTAGCGGGCAAGAGACCCAGTACTTC.

This chain uses TRBV11-2 with TRBJ2-5; D remains ambiguous. The CDR3 is 15 residues long. V was cut by 2 bases and J by 0 bases, with 10 bases left in between. The germline V gene has CDR1 SGHAT and CDR2 FQNNGV. Here the CDR3 DNA reads TGTGCCAGCAGCTTAAGGGTCGAGTACCAAGAGACCCAGTACTTC. Its translation: CASSLRVEYQETQYF. Complete variable domain (other parts from reference TRBV11-2 and TRBJ2-5): EAGVAQSPRYKIIEKRQSVAFWCNPISGHATLYWYQQILGQGPKLLIQFQNNGVVDDSQLPKDRFSAERLKGVDSTLKIQPAKLEDSAVYLCASSLRVEYQETQYFGPGTRLLVL.

There are many counts of this clonotype. V is TRBV4-1 and J is TRBJ2-1; the D call may be TRBD1 or TRBD2 (5 bases each). CDR1 MGHRA and CDR2 YSYEKL come from the germline V gene. The length of the CDR3 is 15 residues. Trimming shortened V by 1 base and J by 8 bases, and 15 bases separated the two germline ends. CDR3 DNA: TGCGCCAGCAGCCAAGGGGACCAGCTCCTTGATGAGCAGTTCTTC. Translation: CASSQGDQLLDEQFF.

This clonotype was seen a handful of times. The chain couples TRBV7-9 to TRBJ2-3, with 9 bases matching TRBD2. V was clipped by 5 bases and J by 0 bases; unmatched bases: 15. This CDR3 region has 19 residues. Germline V gene lookup returns CDR1 SEHNR and CDR2 FQNEAQ (reference sequence). CDR3 sequence reads: CASSVWGASGTSSTDTQYF. DNA of the CDR3: TGTGCCAGCAGCGTATGGGGGGCTAGCGGGACCTCGAGCACAGATACGCAGTATTTT.